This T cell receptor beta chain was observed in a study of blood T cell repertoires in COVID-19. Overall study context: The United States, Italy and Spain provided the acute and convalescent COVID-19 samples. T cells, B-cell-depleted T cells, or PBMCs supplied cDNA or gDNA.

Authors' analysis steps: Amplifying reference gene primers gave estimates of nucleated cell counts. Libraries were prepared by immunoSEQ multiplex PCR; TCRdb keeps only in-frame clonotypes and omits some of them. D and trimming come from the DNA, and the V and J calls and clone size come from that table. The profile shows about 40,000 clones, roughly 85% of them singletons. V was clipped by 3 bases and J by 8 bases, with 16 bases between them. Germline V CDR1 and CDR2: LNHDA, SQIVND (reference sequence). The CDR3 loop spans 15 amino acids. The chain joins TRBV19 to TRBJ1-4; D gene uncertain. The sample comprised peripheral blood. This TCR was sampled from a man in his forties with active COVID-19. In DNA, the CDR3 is TGTGCCAGTAGTATCGCGGCTAGGATGAGAGAAAAACTGTTTTTT. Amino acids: CASSIAARMREKLFF.